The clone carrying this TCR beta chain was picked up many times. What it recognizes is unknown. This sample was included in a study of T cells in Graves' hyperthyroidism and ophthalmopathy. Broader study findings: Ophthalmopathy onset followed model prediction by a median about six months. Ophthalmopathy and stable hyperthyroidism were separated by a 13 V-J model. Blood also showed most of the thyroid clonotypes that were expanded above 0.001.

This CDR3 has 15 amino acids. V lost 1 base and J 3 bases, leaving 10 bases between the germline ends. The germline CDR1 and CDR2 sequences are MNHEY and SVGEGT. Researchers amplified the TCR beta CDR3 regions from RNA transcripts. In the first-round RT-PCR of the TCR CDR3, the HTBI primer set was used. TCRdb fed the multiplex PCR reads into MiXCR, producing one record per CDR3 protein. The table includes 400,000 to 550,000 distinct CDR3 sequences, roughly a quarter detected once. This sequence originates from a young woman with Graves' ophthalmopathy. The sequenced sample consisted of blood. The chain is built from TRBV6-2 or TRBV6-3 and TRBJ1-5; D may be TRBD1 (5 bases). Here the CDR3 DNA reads TGTGCCAGCAGTTACTACGGACAAGTCAATCAGCCCCAGCATTTT. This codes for CASSYYGQVNQPQHF.